What follows is one T cell receptor (beta chain) and its context. This entry belongs to a study of blood T cell repertoires in COVID-19. About the study: Sample material is recorded as cDNA or gDNA derived from T cells, B-cell-depleted T cells, or PBMCs.

Per the germline V gene, CDR1 is MNHEY and CDR2 is SVGEGT. The CDR3 contains 16 residues. J was trimmed by 4 bases and V by 2 bases; bases with no gene match: 2. TCRdb keeps only in-frame clones here, not all; method: immunoSEQ multiplex PCR. The top ten hold over 8.5% of the sample, which has 15,000 to 25,000 clones, about nine tenths seen once. Sequenced material: peripheral blood. The chain links TRBV6-2 or TRBV6-3 to TRBJ2-1, with TRBD2 identical over 13 bases. This sequence was found in a human donor in a cohort sampled during active COVID-19. CDR3 region: CASSYPGLAGYNEQFF. The DNA of the CDR3 is TGTGCCAGCAGTTACCCGGGACTAGCGGGGTACAATGAGCAGTTCTTC.